This T cell receptor beta chain appears in the sequencing data of a study of T-cell memory formation after mild COVID-19. Looking at the study overall: The TCR clusters were mostly specific to one donor.

V lost 4 bases and J lost 0, with 9 bases in between. Germline CDR1 and CDR2: MGHRA and YSYEKL. The CDR3 loop spans 15 amino acids. 5'RACE with constant-segment primers yielded barcoded, UMI-tagged TCR alpha and TCR beta cDNA libraries. One entry per CDR3 protein, called by TCRdb with MiXCR from the 5' RACE reads. The sample records some 82,000 distinct CDR3 sequences, roughly 12% being singletons. Study-level points and caveats: Whereas later expanders leaned CD4+, clones contracting day 15 to 85 showed a balanced CD4/CD8 makeup.

This clonotype showed up just a few times. What it binds is unknown. Sequenced input: PBMCs or a T cell subset sorted from them (not recorded which). The genes are TRBV4-1 and TRBJ2-2; D is uncertain. The receptor was derived from a man between 18 and 29 years old who had mild COVID-19 (a few samples of this study predate the infection). Cell type and time point are not known. In DNA form, the CDR3 reads TGCGCCAGCAGCCTCCGAAGCACGAACACCGGGGAGCTGTTTTTT. Translating gives CASSLRSTNTGELFF.